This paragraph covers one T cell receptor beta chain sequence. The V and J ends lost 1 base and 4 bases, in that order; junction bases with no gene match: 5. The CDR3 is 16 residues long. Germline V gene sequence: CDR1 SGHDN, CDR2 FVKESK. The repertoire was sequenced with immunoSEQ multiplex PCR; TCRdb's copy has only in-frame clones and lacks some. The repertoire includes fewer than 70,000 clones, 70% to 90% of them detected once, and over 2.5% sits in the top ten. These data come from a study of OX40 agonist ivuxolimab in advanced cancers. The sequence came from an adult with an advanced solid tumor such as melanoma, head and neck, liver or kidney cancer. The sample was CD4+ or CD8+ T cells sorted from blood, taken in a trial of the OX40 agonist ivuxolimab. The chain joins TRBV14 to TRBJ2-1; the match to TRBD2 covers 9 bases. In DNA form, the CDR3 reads TGTGCCAGCAGCCAAGTAGCGGGAGCCCCTTACAATGAGCAGTTCTTC. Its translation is CASSQVAGAPYNEQFF.